This T cell receptor (beta chain) was obtained from a study of blood T cell repertoires in COVID-19 (dated by TCRdb to about 2020). In terms of the full investigation: Samples from collaborators originated in the United States, Italy and Spain and spanned both the acute and convalescent phases of COVID-19. The material from the prospective study consisted of cDNA or gDNA derived from T cells, B-cell-depleted T cells, or PBMCs. The dataset comprised deeply sampled blood TCRbeta repertoires from subjects exposed to, actively infected with, or recovered from COVID-19. A freely available public database, intended as a resource for researchers studying the immune response to SARS-CoV-2, is where the repertoires were released. The samples were drawn from two sources: the first 160 participants of the ongoing ImmuneRACE study, and approximately 1,300 subjects contributed by 6 global collaborators. Sample metadata almost always included a de-identified subject ID, COVID-19 status, age in years and sex. Where available, HLA class I and class II types were obtained from metadata supplied by the sample provider rather than from assay-based typing. Findings and caveats that apply to the study as a whole: Clinical and demographic metadata were provided uncurated, with the amount varying by source and participant.

TCRbeta CDR3 regions were amplified from genomic DNA using the immunoSEQ Assay, a bias-controlled multiplex PCR. As for the original processing: Within the assay, amplification of reference gene primers was used to estimate how many nucleated cells each sample contained. To quantify the absolute abundance of each unique TCRbeta CDR3 rearrangement, sequence reads were collapsed and filtered. Productive Simpson clonality was computed per sample as the square root of Simpson's diversity index over productive rearrangements. TCRdb provides this immuneACCESS table in a form limited to in-frame rearrangements. Some clones are lacking; in checked studies, under half of them reflect an unresolved V gene, and why the rest are absent is not known. D and trimming come from the DNA, and the V and J calls and clone size come from that table. Within this sample are 90,000 to 120,000 clones, with roughly 83% of them counted one time only. The top ten hold roughly 4.3% of the sample.

Including cysteine and phenylalanine, the CDR3 has 14 amino acids. Just CDR3 DNA is preserved here, 42 bases in frame from base 1. Deletion took 0 bases off V and 2 bases off J, with a span of 9 bases between the germline ends. From the germline V gene, CDR1 is SGHRS and CDR2 is YFSETQ. Whole blood was collected in K2EDTA tubes by collaborating institutions according to the institutions' own protocols. Collaborator samples were shipped for TCRbeta analysis as frozen whole blood, isolated PBMCs, or DNA extracted from either sample type. With regard to this clone: The clone's antigen remains unknown. Base-call qualities are not available, and no considerably larger clone is one nucleotide away.

The clonotype comes from a human donor in a cohort sampled during active COVID-19. The receptor chain draws on TRBV5-1 and TRBJ2-7; no confident D gene assignment can be made. Sample: peripheral blood. The DNA is as follows: TGCGCCAGCAGCTTGGCGGGTCGAACCTACGAGCAGTACTTC. It translates as CASSLAGRTYEQYF.